Following are 28 T cell receptor beta chains from one sample sequenced in a study of CD8 T cells in ankylosing spondylitis (TCRdb year 2017). Libraries came from 5' RACE. These reads were obtained on an Illumina HiSeq 2500. TCRdb passed the public sequencing reads through fastp at Q25 and MiXCR, retaining productive beta sequences. Each entry is one CDR3 protein sequence, shown with its most common DNA and genes. This sample comprises about 220,000 distinct CDR3 sequences, over 9.5% of them detected only once. Under 25% of the sample goes to the ten largest clones. The sequencing sample was made of blood, either unsorted or a sorted T cell fraction (not recorded which). Source of these receptors: a male donor with ankylosing spondylitis or in good health (not recorded which).

This clonotype was recorded many times. The genes are TRBV12-3 or TRBV12-4 and TRBJ2-5, with D possibly matching TRBD1 (5 bases). V was cut by 7 bases and J by 0 bases, with 9 bases left in between. The CDR3 is 13 residues long. The CDR3 coding sequence is TGTGCCAGCACTCGACAGTACCAAGAGACCCAGTACTTC. Encoded protein: CASTRQYQETQYF.

The table lists this clonotype with a few counts. V is TRBV5-1 and J is TRBJ2-2; TRBD2 aligns across 10 bases. The CDR3 has 17 amino acids. The V segment lost 4 bases and the J segment 4 bases; nucleotides outside the gene matches: 10. Germline V gene data show CDR1 as SGHRS and CDR2 as YFSETQ. The DNA for the CDR3 is TGCGCCAGCAGCCTTGCGATAGCGGGGGGACTCACCGGGGAGCTGTTTTTT. Its translation is CASSLAIAGGLTGELFF.

The sample holds a few counts of this clonotype. V usage is TRBV28 and J usage is TRBJ1-5, with D possibly being TRBD1 (5 bases). V lost 6 bases to trimming and J lost 3 bases, with 12 bases between them. Germline V gives CDR1 MDHEN, CDR2 SYDVKM. This CDR3 has 14 residues. Here the CDR3 reads CASRLGTDNQPQHF. The CDR3 DNA reads TGTGCCAGCAGGCTTGGGACTGACAATCAGCCCCAGCATTTT.

This clonotype came up many times. The rearrangement links TRBV6-5 to TRBJ2-7; TRBD2 matches at 9 bases. V lost 2 bases to trimming and J lost 1 base; unmatched junction nucleotides: 12. The CDR3 is made up of 18 amino acids. CDR1 and CDR2 (germline): MNHEY, SVGAGI. CDR3 region: CASSYLPSSGVRSYEQYF. The DNA for the CDR3 is TGTGCCAGCAGTTACCTCCCCTCTAGCGGGGTTAGGTCCTACGAGCAGTACTTC.

There are many counts of this clonotype. The chain employs TRBV27 and TRBJ2-6; the D is unclear. V lost 5 bases to trimming and J lost 0 bases, with 17 bases between them. The CDR3 loop spans 18 amino acids. CDR1 is MNHEY and CDR2 is SMNVEV in the germline V gene (reference sequence). CDR3: CASSQSGQTRSGANVLTF. CDR3 nucleotides: TGTGCCAGCAGTCAGTCGGGCCAGACCCGCTCTGGGGCCAACGTCCTGACTTTC. The complete variable domain, with remaining parts taken from reference TRBV27 and TRBJ2-6, reads EAQVTQNPRYLITVTGKKLTVTCSQNMNHEYMSWYRQDPGLGLRQIYYSMNVEVTDKGDVPEGYKVSRKEKRNFPLILESPSPNQTSLYFCASSQSGQTRSGANVLTFGAGSRLTVL.

A note on this clonotype: Compared with germline, one end of the junction differs, possibly owing to a read error. J is TRBJ2-2 and V is TRBV7-7; TRBD2 aligns across 12 bases. Germline CDR1 and CDR2: SSHAT and FNYEAQ (reference sequence). The CDR3 consists of 16 residues. CDR3 coding DNA: TGTGCTAGCAGCCCACTAGCGGGGGGAAACACCGGGGAGCTGTTTTTT. It specifies CASSPLAGGNTGELFF.

This clonotype was seen more than once but under ten times. CDR3 in DNA: TGTGCCAGCAGCAACGGGGGGACTAGCTTTGTTACGCAGTATTTT. It yields the protein CASSNGGTSFVTQYF. The V call is TRBV7-2, the J call TRBJ2-3; TRBD2 matches 9 bases. The CDR3 totals 15 residues. The germline gives CDR1 SGHTA, CDR2 FQGNSA. Trimming took 5 bases from V and 8 from J; bases not matched to a gene: 11.

This clonotype was counted at least ten times. The chain uses TRBV6-1 and TRBJ1-2; unclear D gene. The germline V gene encodes CDR1 MNHNS and CDR2 SASEGT. Trimming cost V 10 bases and J 4 bases, with 13 bases left between them. The CDR3 has 12 amino acids. The CDR3 loop is CAISAQTYGYTF. The DNA of the CDR3 is TGTGCCATTTCGGCGCAGACCTATGGCTACACCTTC.

As regards this clonotype: A much larger clone lies one base from this, so it may be a read error. The CDR3 here is CASSVASGLAGQNTQYF. DNA for the CDR3: TGTGCCAGCAGCGTAGCTTCGGGACTAGCGGGTCAAAATACGCAGTATTTT. The chain recombines TRBV9 with TRBJ2-3, with TRBD2 matching 12 bases. This CDR3 contains 17 residues. Germline V CDR1 and CDR2: SGDLS, YYNGEE. The V gene end was trimmed by 0 bases and the J gene end by 7 bases; junction bases not matched to a gene: 9.

This clonotype was seen ten or more times. The chain has TRBV20-1 and TRBJ1-1; a weak D match, TRBD1 (6 bases). CDR3 length: 12 residues. V was cut by 6 bases and J by 4 bases, with 12 bases left in between. Per the germline V gene, CDR1 is DFQATT and CDR2 is SNEGSKA (reference sequence). The DNA for the CDR3 is TGCAGTGCAACCGGACAGAGCACTGAAGCTTTCTTT. As protein: CSATGQSTEAFF.

This clonotype was counted a few times. This rearrangement joins TRBV20-1 to TRBJ2-7; 8 nucleotides agree with TRBD1. Per the germline V gene, CDR1 is DFQATT and CDR2 is SNEGSKA (reference sequence). This CDR3 has 15 amino acids. After removal of 0 bases from V and 5 bases from J, the junction contained 9 bases not matched to a gene. DNA of the CDR3: TGCAGTGCTAGAGATTATGGACAGGGTACCCACGAGCAGTACTTC. Protein sequence: CSARDYGQGTHEQYF.

This clonotype was seen a handful of times. V and J are TRBV7-9 and TRBJ1-2; unclear D gene. The CDR3 extends over 14 amino acids. Trimming took off 4 bases at V and 4 bases at J, with 13 bases between the two ends. Looked up from germline, CDR1 is SEHNR and CDR2 is FQNEAQ (reference sequence). The CDR3, as DNA: TGTGCCAGCAGCTCCTTGGGTCTCTCCTATGGCTACACCTTC. It codes for CASSSLGLSYGYTF.

This clonotype was observed at least ten times. The CDR3 DNA reads TGCGCCAGCAGCTTGGCCTATGGGACAGTCGAAAACACTGAAGCTTTCTTT. This encodes CASSLAYGTVENTEAFF. The rearrangement links TRBV5-1 to TRBJ1-1; 7 bases line up with TRBD1. With V trimmed by 0 bases and J by 2 bases, 10 bases remained unmatched. Per the germline V gene, CDR1 is SGHRS and CDR2 is YFSETQ. CDR3 length equals 17 residues. Using reference TRBV5-1 and TRBJ1-1 for the parts outside the CDR3, the full variable domain is KAGVTQTPRYLIKTRGQQVTLSCSPISGHRSVSWYQQTPGQGLQFLFEYFSETQRNKGNFPGRFSGRQFSNSRSEMNVSTLELGDSALYLCASSLAYGTVENTEAFFGQGTRLTVV.

This chain connects TRBV5-1 to TRBJ2-2; 7 bases match TRBD1. This CDR3 region has 18 residues. CDR1 SGHRS and CDR2 YFSETQ come from the germline V gene. V dropped 2 bases and J dropped 4; count of bases not matched to a gene: 14. CDR3 coding DNA: TGCGCCAGCAGCTTTCGAAGTCCCGGGACAGAGGCCACCGGGGAGCTGTTTTTT. Its translation is CASSFRSPGTEATGELFF.

In its sample, this clonotype was seen many times. The chain is built from TRBV28 and TRBJ2-3, with D perhaps TRBD2 (7 bases). The CDR3 spans 19 residues. V was cut by 1 base and J by 2 bases, with 22 bases left in between. Per the germline V gene, CDR1 is MDHEN and CDR2 is SYDVKM. The CDR3 region has the DNA TGTGCCAGCAGTTTATTGGGGATAGGGGGGGGCCAAAACACAGATACGCAGTATTTT. Protein product: CASSLLGIGGGQNTDTQYF.

This clonotype has only a few counts. The chain employs TRBV7-9 and TRBJ2-3, with TRBD2 identical over 8 bases. This CDR3 spans 14 amino acids. V lost 5 bases and J lost 6; bases outside the gene matches: 7. Germline V lookup: CDR1 SEHNR, CDR2 FQNEAQ (reference sequence). The CDR3, as DNA: TGTGCCAGCAGCGCTCGGGGGGGCCCCGATACGCAGTATTTT. Translating gives CASSARGGPDTQYF. Full variable domain (rest looked up from reference TRBV7-9 and TRBJ2-3): DTGVSQNPRHKITKRGQNVTFRCDPISEHNRLYWYRQTLGQGPEFLTYFQNEAQLEKSRLLSDRFSAERPKGSFSTLEIQRTEQGDSAMYLCASSARGGPDTQYFGPGTRLTVL.

This clonotype showed up just a few times. The J gene is TRBJ2-1, the V gene TRBV3-1, with a tentative D call TRBD1 (5 bases). This CDR3 is built from 11 residues. The germline gives CDR1 LGHDT, CDR2 YNNKEL (reference sequence). Trimming removed 9 bases from V and 7 bases from J, with 10 bases in between. In DNA, the CDR3 is TGTGCCAGTGGAAGGGGAAATGAGCAGTTCTTC. This sequence encodes CASGRGNEQFF.

This clonotype was detected a few times. The genes are TRBV2 and TRBJ2-3, with D tentatively TRBD1 (5 bases). The CDR3 totals 13 residues. Germline V lookup: CDR1 SNHLY, CDR2 FYNNEI. The ends were cut back, 7 bases at V and 2 bases at J, with 10 bases in the middle. The CDR3 sequence is CASTRQHTDTQYF. The CDR3 region has the DNA TGTGCCAGCACCCGACAGCACACAGATACGCAGTATTTT. Drawing the rest from reference TRBV2 and TRBJ2-3, the complete variable domain is EPEVTQTPSHQVTQMGQEVILRCVPISNHLYFYWYRQILGQKVEFLVSFYNNEISEKSEIFDDQFSVERPDGSNFTLKIRSTKLEDSAMYFCASTRQHTDTQYFGPGTRLTVL.

The rearrangement links TRBV6-2 or TRBV6-3 to TRBJ2-2; D not resolved. Trimming stripped 5 bases from V and 0 bases from J, with 7 bases between. The germline CDR1 and CDR2 sequences are MNHEY and SVGEGT. CDR3 length: 14 amino acids. CDR3 sequence: CASSAQTNTGELFF. CDR3 coding DNA: TGTGCCAGCAGTGCCCAAACGAACACCGGGGAGCTGTTTTTT.

This clonotype has more than one count but fewer than ten. V gene TRBV20-1 combines with J gene TRBJ2-7; 10 bases fit TRBD2. The CDR3 has 14 residues. Per germline, CDR1 DFQATT and CDR2 SNEGSKA (reference sequence). With 5 bases clipped from V and 0 bases from J, the junction kept 4 bases outside the gene matches. CDR3 DNA: TGCAGTGCTCCTCCTAGCGGGAGCTCCTACGAGCAGTACTTC. It encodes CSAPPSGSSYEQYF.

This clonotype came up many times. This sequence joins TRBV29-1 and TRBJ1-2; 9 positions match TRBD1. The CDR3 loop spans 13 amino acids. From germline, CDR1 is SQVTM and CDR2 ANQGSEA. V trimming: 3 bases; J trimming: 1 base; junction bases outside the gene matches: 0. CDR3 DNA sequence: TGCAGCGTTGAGGGACAGGGTAACTATGGCTACACCTTC. Protein sequence: CSVEGQGNYGYTF.

The V call is TRBV3-1, the J call TRBJ1-1; D ambiguous. Trimming stripped 2 bases from V and 10 bases from J, with 17 bases between. The CDR3 totals 14 residues. Germline CDR1 reads LGHDT; CDR2 reads YNNKEL (reference sequence). CDR3 in amino acids: CASSQKGSAWGAFF. The CDR3 DNA sequence: TGTGCCAGCAGCCAAAAAGGATCGGCATGGGGAGCTTTCTTT. The variable domain in full, with the rest retrieved from reference TRBV3-1 and TRBJ1-1, is DTAVSQTPKYLVTQMGNDKSIKCEQNLGHDTMYWYKQDSKKFLKIMFSYNNKELIINETVPNRFSPKSPDKAHLNLHINSLELGDSAVYFCASSQKGSAWGAFFGQGTRLTVV.

This clonotype was seen many times. The V and J genes are TRBV20-1 and TRBJ1-1, with 7 bases fitting TRBD1. The CDR3 runs 13 residues. Germline-derived CDR1 and CDR2 are DFQATT and SNEGSKA (reference sequence). Unmatched junction bases numbered 8, after V lost 3 bases and J lost 7 bases. The CDR3 reads CSAREQGTGEAFF. The CDR3 nucleotides are TGCAGTGCTAGGGAACAGGGGACGGGTGAAGCTTTCTTT.

Only a few counts were recorded for this clonotype. V and J are TRBV5-4 and TRBJ2-7, with TRBD2 matching over 8 bases. Germline values: CDR1 SGHNT, CDR2 YYREEE (reference sequence). The CDR3 has 16 amino acids. V lost 4 bases and J lost 12; bases outside the gene matches: 21. The CDR3 protein is CASSLGGFGGLAGAYF. Here the CDR3 DNA reads TGTGCCAGCAGCCTAGGTGGGTTTGGAGGACTAGCTGGGGCGTACTTC.

This clonotype was seen at least ten times. The CDR3 loop is CASPRIQGVEQYF. CDR3 in DNA: TGCGCCAGCCCCCGAATACAGGGTGTCGAGCAGTACTTC. The V gene is TRBV5-1, the J gene TRBJ2-7; D may be TRBD1 (6 bases). Germline values: CDR1 SGHRS, CDR2 YFSETQ. The CDR3 is 13 amino acids. The V and J ends lost 7 bases and 6 bases respectively, with 17 bases between them.

This clonotype appeared many times. V usage is TRBV27 and J usage is TRBJ2-5, with 9 nucleotides matching TRBD2. Germline trimming cut 6 bases from V and 5 bases from J; bases unmatched to any gene: 19. Germline V lookup: CDR1 MNHEY, CDR2 SMNVEV (reference sequence). The length of the CDR3 is 18 residues. CDR3 amino acids: CASRRILAGKPFGETQYF. The CDR3 nucleotides read TGTGCCAGCAGGCGCATCCTAGCGGGGAAGCCCTTTGGCGAGACCCAGTACTTC.

This clonotype came up a few times. The V gene is TRBV6-1, the J gene TRBJ1-4, with D perhaps matching TRBD1 (5 bases). Trimming stripped 6 bases from V and 3 bases from J, with 11 bases between. Germline-derived CDR1 and CDR2 are MNHNS and SASEGT. The CDR3 is made up of 14 amino acids. This chain's CDR3 is CASSVDRANEKLFF. The DNA of the CDR3 is TGTGCCAGCAGCGTCGACAGAGCTAATGAAAAACTGTTTTTT.

This clonotype was seen a few times. The J gene is TRBJ2-2, the V gene TRBV4-2; 10 positions match TRBD2. After removal of 4 bases from V and 7 bases from J, the junction contained 9 bases not matched to a gene. The CDR3 is 16 residues long. Per germline, CDR1 LGHNA and CDR2 YNFKEQ. In nucleotides, the CDR3 is TGTGCCAGCAGCCCCCTCCAGCGGGGGGGGGTCGGGGAGCTGTTTTTT. Encoded protein: CASSPLQRGGVGELFF.